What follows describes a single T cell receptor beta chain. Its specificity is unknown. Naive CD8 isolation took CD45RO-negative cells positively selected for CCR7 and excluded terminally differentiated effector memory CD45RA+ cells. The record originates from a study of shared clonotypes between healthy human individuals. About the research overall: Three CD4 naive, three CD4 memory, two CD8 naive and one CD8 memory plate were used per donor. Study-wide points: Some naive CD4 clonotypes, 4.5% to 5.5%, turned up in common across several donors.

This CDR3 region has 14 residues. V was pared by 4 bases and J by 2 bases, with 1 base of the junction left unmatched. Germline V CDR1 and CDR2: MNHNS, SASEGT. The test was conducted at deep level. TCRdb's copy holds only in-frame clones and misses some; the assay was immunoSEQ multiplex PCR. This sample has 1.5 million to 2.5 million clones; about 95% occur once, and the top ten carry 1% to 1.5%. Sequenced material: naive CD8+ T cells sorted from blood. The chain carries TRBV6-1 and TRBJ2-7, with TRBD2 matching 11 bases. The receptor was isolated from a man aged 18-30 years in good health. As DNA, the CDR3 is TGTGCCAGCAGTGGACTAGCGGGAACCTACGAGCAGTACTTC. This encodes CASSGLAGTYEQYF.